These 3 T cell receptor beta chains came from one sample sequenced in a study of T cells in Graves' hyperthyroidism and ophthalmopathy (dated by TCRdb to between 2018 and 2021). Libraries came from multiplex PCR. Sequencing took place on an Illumina HiSeq 2000. TCR beta CDR3 regions were amplified from RNA transcripts. The first round of RT-PCR for the TCR CDR3 was performed with the HTBI primer set and the Qiagen OneStep RT-PCR kit. TCRdb itself trimmed the public reads at Q25 with fastp, ran MiXCR and retained productive beta chains. Rows with one shared CDR3 protein collapse into an entry with the most common genes and DNA. This sample lists about 550,000 distinct CDR3 sequences; about 20% were detected once. Jointly, the top ten make up about 25% of the sample. Specimen: blood. The receptors stem from a man aged 18 to 29 with Graves' hyperthyroidism.

The chain is built from TRBV7-2 and TRBJ2-4, with D perhaps being TRBD1 or TRBD2 (6 bases each). Trimming took off 1 base at V and 4 bases at J, with 11 bases between the two ends. The CDR3 covers 15 residues. The V gene's germline CDR1 is SGHTA and CDR2 FQGNSA. CDR3 amino acids: CASSLEGGKKNIQYF. CDR3 DNA sequence: TGTGCCAGCAGCTTAGAGGGGGGAAAGAAAAACATTCAGTACTTC.

The chain recombines TRBV5-1 with TRBJ1-1; D ambiguous. V was clipped by 5 bases and J by 0 bases, with 11 bases between them. The V gene's germline CDR1 is SGHRS and CDR2 YFSETQ. This CDR3 is 14 amino acids long. Here the CDR3 reads CASSLREMNTEAFF. In DNA form, the CDR3 reads TGCGCCAGCAGTCTCCGGGAGATGAACACTGAAGCTTTCTTT. The entire variable domain, with the rest obtained from reference TRBV5-1 and TRBJ1-1, is as follows: KAGVTQTPRYLIKTRGQQVTLSCSPISGHRSVSWYQQTPGQGLQFLFEYFSETQRNKGNFPGRFSGRQFSNSRSEMNVSTLELGDSALYLCASSLREMNTEAFFGQGTRLTVV.

Of note for this clonotype: It is likely a read error, because the conserved phenylalanine at the end of the CDR3 is missing. This chain links TRBV6-1 with TRBJ1-5, with D uncertain. Germline-derived CDR1 and CDR2 are MNHNS and SASEGT. V was clipped by 5 bases and J by 2 bases, with 13 bases between them. CDR3 length equals 15 residues. In DNA form, the CDR3 reads TGTGCCAGCAGTAAGAGGTCCCGGGGCAATCAGCCCCAGCATTTG. This gives the protein CASSKRSRGNQPQHL.